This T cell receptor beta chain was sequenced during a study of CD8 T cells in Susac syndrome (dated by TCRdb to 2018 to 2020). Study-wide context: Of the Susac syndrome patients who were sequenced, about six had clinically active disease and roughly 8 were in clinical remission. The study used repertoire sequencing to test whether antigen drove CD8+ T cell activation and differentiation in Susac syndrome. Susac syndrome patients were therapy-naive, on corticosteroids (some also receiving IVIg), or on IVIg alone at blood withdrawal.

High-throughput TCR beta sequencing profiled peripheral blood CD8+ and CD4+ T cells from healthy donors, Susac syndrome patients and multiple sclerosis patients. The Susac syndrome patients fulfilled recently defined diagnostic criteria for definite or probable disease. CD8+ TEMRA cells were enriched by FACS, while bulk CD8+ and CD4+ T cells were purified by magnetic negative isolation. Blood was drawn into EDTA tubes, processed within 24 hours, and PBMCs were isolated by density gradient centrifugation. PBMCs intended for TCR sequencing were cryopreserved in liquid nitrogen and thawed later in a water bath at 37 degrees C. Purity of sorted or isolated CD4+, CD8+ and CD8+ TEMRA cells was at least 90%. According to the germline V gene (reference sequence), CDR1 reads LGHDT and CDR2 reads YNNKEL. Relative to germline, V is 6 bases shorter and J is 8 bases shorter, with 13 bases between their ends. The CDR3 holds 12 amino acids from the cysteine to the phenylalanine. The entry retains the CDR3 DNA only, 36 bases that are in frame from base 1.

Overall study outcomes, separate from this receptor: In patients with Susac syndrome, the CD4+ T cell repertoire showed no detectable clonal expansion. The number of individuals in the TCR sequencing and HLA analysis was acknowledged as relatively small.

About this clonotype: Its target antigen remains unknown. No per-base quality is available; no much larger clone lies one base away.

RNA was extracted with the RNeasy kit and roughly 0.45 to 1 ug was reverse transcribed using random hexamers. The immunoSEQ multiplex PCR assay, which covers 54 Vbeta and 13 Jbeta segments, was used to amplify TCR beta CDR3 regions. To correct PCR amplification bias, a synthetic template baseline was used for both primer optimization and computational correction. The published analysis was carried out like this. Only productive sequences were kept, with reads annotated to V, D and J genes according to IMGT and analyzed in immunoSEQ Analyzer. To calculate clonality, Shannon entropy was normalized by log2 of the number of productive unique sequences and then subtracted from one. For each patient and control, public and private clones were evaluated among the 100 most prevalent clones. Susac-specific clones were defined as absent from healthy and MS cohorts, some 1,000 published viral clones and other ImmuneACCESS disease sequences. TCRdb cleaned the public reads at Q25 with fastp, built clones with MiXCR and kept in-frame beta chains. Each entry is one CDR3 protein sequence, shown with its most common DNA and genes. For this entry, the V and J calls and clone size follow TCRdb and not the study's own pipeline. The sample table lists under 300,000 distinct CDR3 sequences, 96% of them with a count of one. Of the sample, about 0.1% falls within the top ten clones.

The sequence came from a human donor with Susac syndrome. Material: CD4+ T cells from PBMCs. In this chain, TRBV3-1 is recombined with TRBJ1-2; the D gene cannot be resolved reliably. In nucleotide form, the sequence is TGTGCCAGCAGTCTGCCTAGAAACGGCTACACCTTC. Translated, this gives CASSLPRNGYTF. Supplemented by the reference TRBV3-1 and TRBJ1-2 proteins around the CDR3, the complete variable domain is DTAVSQTPKYLVTQMGNDKSIKCEQNLGHDTMYWYKQDSKKFLKIMFSYNNKELIINETVPNRFSPKSPDKAHLNLHINSLELGDSAVYFCASSLPRNGYTFGSGTRLTVV.